This T cell receptor beta chain came from a study of PD-1 blockade in classical Hodgkin lymphoma. Whole-study findings and limits: CD4+ TCR diversity climbed significantly by C4D1, unlike CD8+ TCR diversity. The origin of the repertoire differences remains undefined, with disease activity or prior therapy as possible causes. Whoever responded completely had baseline diversity much like that seen in newly diagnosed patients.

Time point: cycle 4 day 1 (C4D1), after more than five weeks of nivolumab. Relapse was seen in all patients after autologous stem cell transplantation, and brentuximab vedotin exposure was variable. There are a few counts of this clone. Its specificity is not known. The CDR3 is 15 residues long. Repertoires were generated with immunoSEQ multiplex PCR, while TCRdb's copy carries only in-frame clones and drops some. The sample contains about 5,000 clones, 67% of which appear only once. The chain carries TRBV21-1 and TRBJ1-1. TRBV21-1 represents a pseudogene. This TCR came from a human donor with classical Hodgkin lymphoma. Sequenced material: peripheral blood mononuclear cells (PBMCs), taken before the fourth cycle of nivolumab. DNA of the CDR3: TGTGCCAGCAGCTGGAGTAACGGGGTCGGGACTGAAGCTTTCTTT. Translated, it gives CASSWSNGVGTEAFF.